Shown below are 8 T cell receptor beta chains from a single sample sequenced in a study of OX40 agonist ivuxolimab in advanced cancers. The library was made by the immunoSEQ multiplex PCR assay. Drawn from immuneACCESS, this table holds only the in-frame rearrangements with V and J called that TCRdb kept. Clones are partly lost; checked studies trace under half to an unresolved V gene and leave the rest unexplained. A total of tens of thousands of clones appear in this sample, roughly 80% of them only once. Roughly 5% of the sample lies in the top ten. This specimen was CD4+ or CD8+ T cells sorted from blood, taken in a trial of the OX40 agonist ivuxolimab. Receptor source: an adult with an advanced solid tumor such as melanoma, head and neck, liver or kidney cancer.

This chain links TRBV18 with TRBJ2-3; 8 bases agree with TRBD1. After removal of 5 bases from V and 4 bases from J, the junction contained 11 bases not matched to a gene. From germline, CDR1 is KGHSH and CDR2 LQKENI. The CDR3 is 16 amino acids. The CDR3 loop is CASSKDYRGIADTQYF. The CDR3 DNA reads TGTGCCAGCTCAAAAGATTACAGGGGGATCGCAGATACGCAGTATTTT.

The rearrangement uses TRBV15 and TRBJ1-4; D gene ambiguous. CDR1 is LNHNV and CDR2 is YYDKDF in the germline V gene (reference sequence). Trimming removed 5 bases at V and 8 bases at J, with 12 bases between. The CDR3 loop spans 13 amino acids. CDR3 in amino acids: CATSGPQREKLFF. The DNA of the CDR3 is TGTGCCACCAGCGGTCCACAGAGGGAAAAACTGTTTTTT. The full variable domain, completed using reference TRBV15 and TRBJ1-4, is DAMVIQNPRYQVTQFGKPVTLSCSQTLNHNVMYWYQQKSSQAPKLLFHYYDKDFNNEADTPDNFQSRRPNTSFCFLDIRSPGLGDTAMYLCATSGPQREKLFFGSGTQLSVL.

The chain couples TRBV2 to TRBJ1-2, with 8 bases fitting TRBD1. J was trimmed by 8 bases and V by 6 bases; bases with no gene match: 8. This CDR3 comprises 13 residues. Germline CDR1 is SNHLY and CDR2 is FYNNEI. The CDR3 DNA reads TGTGCCAGCAGCGGACAGGGATTGACAGGCTACACCTTC. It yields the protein CASSGQGLTGYTF.

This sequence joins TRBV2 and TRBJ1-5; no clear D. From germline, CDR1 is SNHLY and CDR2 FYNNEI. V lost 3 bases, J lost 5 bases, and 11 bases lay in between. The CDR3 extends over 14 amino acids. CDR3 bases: TGTGCCAGCAGTGATCTTCCAGTTGATCAGCCCCAGCATTTT. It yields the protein CASSDLPVDQPQHF.

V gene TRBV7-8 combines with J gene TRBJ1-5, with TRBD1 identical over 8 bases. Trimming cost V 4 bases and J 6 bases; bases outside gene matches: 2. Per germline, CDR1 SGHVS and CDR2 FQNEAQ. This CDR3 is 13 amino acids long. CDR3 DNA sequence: TGTGCCAGCAGCTACGACAGGGGTCAGCCCCAGCATTTT. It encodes CASSYDRGQPQHF.

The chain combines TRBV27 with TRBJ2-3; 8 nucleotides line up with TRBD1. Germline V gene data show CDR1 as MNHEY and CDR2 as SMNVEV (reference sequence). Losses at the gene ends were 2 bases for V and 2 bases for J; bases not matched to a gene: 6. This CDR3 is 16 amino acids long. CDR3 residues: CASSLLFRGPTDTQYF. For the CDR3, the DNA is TGTGCCAGCAGTTTACTCTTCAGGGGGCCCACAGATACGCAGTATTTT.

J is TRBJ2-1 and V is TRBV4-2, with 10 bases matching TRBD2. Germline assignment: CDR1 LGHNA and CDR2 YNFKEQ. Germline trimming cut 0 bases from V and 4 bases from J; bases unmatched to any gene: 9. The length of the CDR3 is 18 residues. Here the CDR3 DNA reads TGTGCCAGCAGCCAAGATTTTAGCGGGGGGCCCACATACAATGAGCAGTTCTTC. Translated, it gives CASSQDFSGGPTYNEQFF.

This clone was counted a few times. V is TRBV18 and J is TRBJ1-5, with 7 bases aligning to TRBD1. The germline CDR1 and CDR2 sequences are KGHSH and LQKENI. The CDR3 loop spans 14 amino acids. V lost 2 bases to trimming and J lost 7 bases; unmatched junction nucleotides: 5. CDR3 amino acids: CASSPGQERQPQHF. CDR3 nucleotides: TGTGCCAGCTCACCAGGACAGGAGAGGCAGCCCCAGCATTTT. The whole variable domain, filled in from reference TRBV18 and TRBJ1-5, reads NAGVMQNPRHLVRRRGQEARLRCSPMKGHSHVYWYRQLPEEGLKFMVYLQKENIIDESGMPKERFSAEFPKEGPSILRIQQVVRGDSAAYFCASSPGQERQPQHFGDGTRLSIL.